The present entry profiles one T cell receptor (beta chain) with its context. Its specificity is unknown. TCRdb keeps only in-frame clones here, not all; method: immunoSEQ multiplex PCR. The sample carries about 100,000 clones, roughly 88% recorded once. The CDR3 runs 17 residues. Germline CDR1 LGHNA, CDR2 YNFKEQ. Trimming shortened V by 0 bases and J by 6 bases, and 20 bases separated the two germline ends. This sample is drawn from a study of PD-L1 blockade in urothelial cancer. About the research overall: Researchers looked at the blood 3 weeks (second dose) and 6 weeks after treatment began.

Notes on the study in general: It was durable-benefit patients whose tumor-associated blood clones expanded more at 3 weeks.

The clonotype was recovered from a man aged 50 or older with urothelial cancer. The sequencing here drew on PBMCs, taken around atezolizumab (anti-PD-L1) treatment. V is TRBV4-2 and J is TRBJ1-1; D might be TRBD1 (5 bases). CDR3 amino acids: CASSQEEGRVIGAEAFF. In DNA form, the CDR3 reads TGTGCCAGCAGCCAAGAAGAGGGGAGGGTAATTGGAGCTGAAGCTTTCTTT.